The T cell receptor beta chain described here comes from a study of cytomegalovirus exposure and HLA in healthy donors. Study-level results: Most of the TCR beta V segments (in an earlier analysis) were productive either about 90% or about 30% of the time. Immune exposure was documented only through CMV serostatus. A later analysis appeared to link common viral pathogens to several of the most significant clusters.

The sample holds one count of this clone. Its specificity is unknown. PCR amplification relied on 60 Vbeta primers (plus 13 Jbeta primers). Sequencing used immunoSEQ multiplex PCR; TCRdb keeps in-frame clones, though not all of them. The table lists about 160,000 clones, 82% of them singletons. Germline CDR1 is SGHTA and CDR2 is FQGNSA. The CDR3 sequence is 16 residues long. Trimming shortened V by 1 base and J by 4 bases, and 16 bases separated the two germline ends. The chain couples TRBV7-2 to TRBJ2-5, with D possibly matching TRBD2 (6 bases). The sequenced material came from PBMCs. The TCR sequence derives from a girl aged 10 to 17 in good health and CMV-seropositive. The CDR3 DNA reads TGTGCCAGCAGCTTAGAAGTCCTGGGGGGTCGAGAGACCCAGTACTTC. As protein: CASSLEVLGGRETQYF.